A single sample gave rise to the 5 T cell receptor beta chains below, sequenced in a study of cytomegalovirus exposure and HLA in healthy donors. With 60 Vbeta and 13 Jbeta primers, the PCR was carried out. TCRdb keeps only in-frame clones here, not all; method: immunoSEQ multiplex PCR. The sample consists of around 150,000 clones, around 79% of them appearing once. Sequenced input: PBMCs. These receptors originate from a woman between 50 and 59 years old in good health and CMV-seropositive.

Details on this clone: This sample includes further DNA sequences coding for the same CDR3. The chain combines TRBV9 with TRBJ2-2; D possibly corresponds to TRBD1 (6 bases). Germline loops: CDR1 SGDLS, CDR2 YYNGEE. The CDR3 consists of 14 residues. V dropped 0 bases and J dropped 4 bases, with 7 bases sitting between them. CDR3 protein: CASSVAGVTGELFF. The DNA for the CDR3 is TGTGCCAGCAGCGTAGCAGGGGTCACCGGGGAGCTGTTTTTT.

This clone showed up just a few times. The junction shows a germline mismatch at one end, possibly a read error. The CDR3 region has the DNA TGTGCTAGCAGCCGACTAGCGGGAGTTTCCGGGGAGCTGTTTTTT. Residues: CASSRLAGVSGELFF. V usage is TRBV7-7 and J usage is TRBJ2-2; 12 bases are a match to TRBD2. Per germline, CDR1 SSHAT and CDR2 FNYEAQ (reference sequence). This CDR3 region has 15 residues.

The chain uses TRBV28 and TRBJ2-3; TRBD1 matches 8 bases. The CDR3 length is 16 residues. V trimming: 6 bases; J trimming: 7 bases; junction bases outside the gene matches: 15. Germline CDR1 MDHEN, CDR2 SYDVKM. CDR3 DNA sequence: TGTGCCAGCAGCCCTATCTGGGACAGGAGGTGGAATACGCAGTATTTT. Protein sequence: CASSPIWDRRWNTQYF.

This chain joins TRBV7-2 and TRBJ1-5; the D gene is possibly TRBD1 (6 bases). This CDR3 is 14 amino acids long. Trimming shortened V by 3 bases and J by 1 base, and 7 bases separated the two germline ends. From germline, CDR1 is SGHTA and CDR2 FQGNSA. Here the CDR3 reads CASSLDRSNQPQHF. The CDR3 DNA reads TGTGCCAGCAGCTTGGACAGAAGCAATCAGCCCCAGCATTTT.

This chain uses TRBV5-4 with TRBJ2-7; 8 bases fit TRBD2. This CDR3 has 14 residues. Trimming at V came to 2 bases and at J to 0 bases, leaving 1 base not matched to a gene. Per germline, CDR1 SGHNT and CDR2 YYREEE (reference sequence). As DNA, the CDR3 is TGTGCCAGCAGCTTCGGGACTAGCTCCTACGAGCAGTACTTC. Encoded protein: CASSFGTSSYEQYF.